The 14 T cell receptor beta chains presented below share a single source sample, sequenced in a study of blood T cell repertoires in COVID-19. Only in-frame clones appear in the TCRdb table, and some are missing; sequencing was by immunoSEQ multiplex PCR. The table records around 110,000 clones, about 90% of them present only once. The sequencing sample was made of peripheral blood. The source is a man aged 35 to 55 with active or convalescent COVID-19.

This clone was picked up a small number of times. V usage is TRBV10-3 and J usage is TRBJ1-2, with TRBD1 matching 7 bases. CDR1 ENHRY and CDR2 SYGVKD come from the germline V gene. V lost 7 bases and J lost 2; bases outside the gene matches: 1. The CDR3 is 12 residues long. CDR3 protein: CAIKGGNYGYTF. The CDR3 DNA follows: TGTGCCATCAAAGGGGGCAACTATGGCTACACCTTC.

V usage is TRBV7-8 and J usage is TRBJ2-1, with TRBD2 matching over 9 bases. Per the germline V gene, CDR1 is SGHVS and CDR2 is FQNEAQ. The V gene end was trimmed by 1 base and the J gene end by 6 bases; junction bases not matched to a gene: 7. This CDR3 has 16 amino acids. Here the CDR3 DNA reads TGTGCCAGCAGCTTAGGACTAGCGGAGATGGGCAATGAGCAGTTCTTC. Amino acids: CASSLGLAEMGNEQFF.

Here the CDR3 DNA reads TGTGCCAGCAGCTTAGGAGGGAAGGGCTCCTATAATTCACCCCTCCACTTT. This gives the protein CASSLGGKGSYNSPLHF. V gene TRBV7-2 combines with J gene TRBJ1-6; D call uncertain. The CDR3 covers 17 residues. Trimming stripped 1 base from V and 0 bases from J, with 10 bases between. Germline V gene data show CDR1 as SGHTA and CDR2 as FQGNSA.

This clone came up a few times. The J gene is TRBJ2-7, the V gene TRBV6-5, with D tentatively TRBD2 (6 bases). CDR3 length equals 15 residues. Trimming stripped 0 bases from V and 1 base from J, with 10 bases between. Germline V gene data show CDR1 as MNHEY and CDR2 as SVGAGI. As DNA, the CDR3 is TGTGCCAGCAGTTACTCGATCCGGGAGTCCTACGAGCAGTACTTC. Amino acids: CASSYSIRESYEQYF.

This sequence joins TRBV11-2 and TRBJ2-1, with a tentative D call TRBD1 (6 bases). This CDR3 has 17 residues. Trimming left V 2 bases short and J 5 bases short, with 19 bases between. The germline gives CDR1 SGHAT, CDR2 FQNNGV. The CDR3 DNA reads TGTGCCAGCAGCTTATACAGGGACCGGGCAGTAGACAATGAGCAGTTCTTC. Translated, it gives CASSLYRDRAVDNEQFF.

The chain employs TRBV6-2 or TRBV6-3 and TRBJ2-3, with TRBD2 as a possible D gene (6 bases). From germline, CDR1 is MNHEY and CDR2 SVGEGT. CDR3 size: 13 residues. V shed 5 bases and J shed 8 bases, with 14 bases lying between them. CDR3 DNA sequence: TGTGCCAGCAGTCCCCCGGGGGATGTTACGCAGTATTTT. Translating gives CASSPPGDVTQYF.

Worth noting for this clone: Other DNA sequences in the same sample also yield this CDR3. DNA of the CDR3: TGCGCCAGCAGCACACAGGGGGACTATGGCTACACCTTC. Translating it yields CASSTQGDYGYTF. This rearrangement joins TRBV5-1 to TRBJ1-2, with 8 bases lining up with TRBD1. Germline CDR1 SGHRS, CDR2 YFSETQ. The CDR3 spans 13 residues. J gave up 3 bases and V 4 bases, and 2 bases lay outside the gene matches.

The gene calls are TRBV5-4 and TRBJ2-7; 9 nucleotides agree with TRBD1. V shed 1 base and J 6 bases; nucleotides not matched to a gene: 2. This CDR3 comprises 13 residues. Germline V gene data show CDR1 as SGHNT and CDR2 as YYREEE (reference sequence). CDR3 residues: CASSLNRGPEQYF. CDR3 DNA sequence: TGTGCCAGCAGCTTGAACAGGGGGCCCGAGCAGTACTTC.

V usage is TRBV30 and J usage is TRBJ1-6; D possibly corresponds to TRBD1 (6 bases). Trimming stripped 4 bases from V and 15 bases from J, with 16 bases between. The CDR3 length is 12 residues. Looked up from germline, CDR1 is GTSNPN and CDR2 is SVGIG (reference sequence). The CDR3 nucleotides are TGTGCCTGGACCCGGGACATCTCAGGCCTCCACTTT. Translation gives CAWTRDISGLHF.

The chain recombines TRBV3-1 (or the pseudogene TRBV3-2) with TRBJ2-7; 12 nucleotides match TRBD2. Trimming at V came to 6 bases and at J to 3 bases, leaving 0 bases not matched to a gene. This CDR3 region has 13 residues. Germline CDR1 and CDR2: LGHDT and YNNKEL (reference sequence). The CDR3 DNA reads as TGTGCCAGCAGGACTAGCGGGAGCTACGAGCAGTACTTC. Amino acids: CASRTSGSYEQYF.

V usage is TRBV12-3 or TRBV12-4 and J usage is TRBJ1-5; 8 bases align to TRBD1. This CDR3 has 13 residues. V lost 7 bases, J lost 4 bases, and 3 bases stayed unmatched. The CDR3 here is CASTRDRNQPQHF. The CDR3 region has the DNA TGTGCCAGCACCCGGGACAGGAATCAGCCCCAGCATTTT.

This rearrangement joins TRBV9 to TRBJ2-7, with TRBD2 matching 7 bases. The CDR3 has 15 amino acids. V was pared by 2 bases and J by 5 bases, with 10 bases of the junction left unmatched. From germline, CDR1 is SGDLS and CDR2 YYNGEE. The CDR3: CASSVAGREWDEQYF. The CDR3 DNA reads TGTGCCAGCAGCGTCGCCGGGCGGGAGTGGGACGAGCAGTACTTC. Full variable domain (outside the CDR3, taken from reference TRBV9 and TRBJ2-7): DSGVTQTPKHLITATGQRVTLRCSPRSGDLSVYWYQQSLDQGLQFLIQYYNGEERAKGNILERFSAQQFPDLHSELNLSSLELGDSALYFCASSVAGREWDEQYFGPGTRLTVT.

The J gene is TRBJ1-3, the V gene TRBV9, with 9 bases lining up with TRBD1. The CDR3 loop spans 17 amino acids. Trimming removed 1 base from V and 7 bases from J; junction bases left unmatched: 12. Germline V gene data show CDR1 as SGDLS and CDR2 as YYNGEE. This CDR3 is CASSVWGQGGEWNTIYF. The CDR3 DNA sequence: TGTGCCAGCAGCGTATGGGGACAGGGAGGGGAGTGGAACACCATATATTTT.

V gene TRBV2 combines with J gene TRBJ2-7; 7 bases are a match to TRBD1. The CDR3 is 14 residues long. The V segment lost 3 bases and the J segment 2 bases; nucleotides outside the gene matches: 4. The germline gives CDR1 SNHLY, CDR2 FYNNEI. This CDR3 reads CASSETGTTYEQYF. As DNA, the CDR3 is TGTGCCAGCAGTGAGACAGGGACCACCTACGAGCAGTACTTC.